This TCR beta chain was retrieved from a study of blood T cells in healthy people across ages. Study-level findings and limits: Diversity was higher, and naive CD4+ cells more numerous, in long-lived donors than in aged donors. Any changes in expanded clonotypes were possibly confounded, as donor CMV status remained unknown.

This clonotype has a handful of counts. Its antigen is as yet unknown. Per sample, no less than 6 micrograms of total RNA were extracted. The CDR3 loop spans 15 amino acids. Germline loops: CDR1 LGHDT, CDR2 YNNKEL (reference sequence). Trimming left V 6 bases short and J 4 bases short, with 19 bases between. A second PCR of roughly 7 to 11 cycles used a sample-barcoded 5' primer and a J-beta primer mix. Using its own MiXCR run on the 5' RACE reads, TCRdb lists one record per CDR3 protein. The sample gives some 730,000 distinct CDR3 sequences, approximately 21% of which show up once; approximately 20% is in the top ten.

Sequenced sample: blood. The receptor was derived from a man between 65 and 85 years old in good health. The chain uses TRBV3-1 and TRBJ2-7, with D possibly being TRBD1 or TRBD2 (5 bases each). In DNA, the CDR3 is TGTGCCAGCAGTGAAGGGGACCCTGGGATTTACGAGCAGTACTTC. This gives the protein CASSEGDPGIYEQYF.